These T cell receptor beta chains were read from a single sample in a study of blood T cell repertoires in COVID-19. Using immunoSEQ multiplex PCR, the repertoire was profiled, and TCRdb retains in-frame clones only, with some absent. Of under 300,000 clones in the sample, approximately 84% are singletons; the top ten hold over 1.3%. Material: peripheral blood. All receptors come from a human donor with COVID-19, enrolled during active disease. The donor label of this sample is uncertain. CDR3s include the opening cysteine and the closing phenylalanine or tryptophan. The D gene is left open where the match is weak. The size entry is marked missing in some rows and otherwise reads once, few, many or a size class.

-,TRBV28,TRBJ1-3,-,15,CASSFPGRTGNTIYF,TGTGCCAGCAGTTTTCCGGGAAGGACTGGAAACACCATATATTTT
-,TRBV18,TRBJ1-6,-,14,CASSPEARRSPLHF,TGTGCCAGCTCACCAGAAGCTAGGAGGTCACCCCTCCACTTT
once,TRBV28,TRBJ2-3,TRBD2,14,CASPWEGIADTQYF,TGTGCCAGCCCATGGGAGGGGATCGCAGATACGCAGTATTTT
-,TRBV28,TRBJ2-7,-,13,CATSRDISYEQYF,TGTGCCACCTCCCGGGACATCTCCTACGAGCAGTACTTC
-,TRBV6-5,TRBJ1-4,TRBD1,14,CASKPWDRAEKLFF,TGTGCCAGCAAACCCTGGGACAGGGCTGAAAAACTGTTTTTT
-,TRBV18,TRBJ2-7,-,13,CASSPVRGSEQYF,TGTGCCAGCTCACCCGTCAGGGGAAGCGAGCAGTACTTC
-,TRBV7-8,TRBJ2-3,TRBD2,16,CASSLVLAGVSDTQYF,TGTGCCAGCAGCTTAGTGCTAGCGGGAGTATCAGATACGCAGTATTTT
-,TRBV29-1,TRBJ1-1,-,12,CSVRGLITEAFF,TGCAGCGTAAGGGGTTTAATCACTGAAGCTTTCTTT
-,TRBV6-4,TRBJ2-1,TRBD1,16,CASSALPGQVSHEQFF,TGTGCCAGCAGTGCCCTTCCGGGACAGGTGTCTCATGAGCAGTTCTTC
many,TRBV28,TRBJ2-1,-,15,CASIRSGYSYNEQFF,TGTGCCAGTATCCGTAGCGGATACTCCTACAATGAGCAGTTCTTC
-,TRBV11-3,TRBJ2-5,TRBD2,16,CASSRGLAGSEETQYF,TGTGCCAGCAGCCGGGGACTAGCGGGAAGTGAAGAGACCCAGTACTTC
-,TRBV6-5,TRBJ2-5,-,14,CASGLGHHQETQYF,TGTGCCAGCGGCCTGGGACACCACCAAGAGACCCAGTACTTC